The clone carrying this T cell receptor (beta chain) has a single count. The CDR3 totals 15 residues. Germline trimming cut 3 bases from V and 0 bases from J; bases unmatched to any gene: 3. Germline CDR1 SGHRS, CDR2 YFSETQ. This record comes from a study of blood T cell repertoires in COVID-19. About the study: Specimens from acute and convalescent COVID-19 originated in the United States, Italy and Spain. PBMCs, B-cell-depleted T cells, or T cells provided the cDNA or gDNA that made up the material.

Enrolled through a virtual design, the participants were between 18 and 89 years of age and came from roughly 22 US areas. Method: immunoSEQ multiplex PCR; TCRdb's copy keeps in-frame clones and lacks some. The data contain about 220,000 clones, around 87% of them singletons. The clonotype originates from a man aged 25 to 45 who had been exposed to COVID-19. The chain links TRBV5-1 to TRBJ1-1; TRBD1 matches 9 bases. Source material: PBMCs or T cells enriched from blood (not recorded which). The CDR3 DNA reads as TGCGCCAGCAGCTACGGGACAGGGATGAACACTGAAGCTTTCTTT. The encoded protein is CASSYGTGMNTEAFF. Together with reference TRBV5-1 and TRBJ1-1, the CDR3 gives the full variable domain: KAGVTQTPRYLIKTRGQQVTLSCSPISGHRSVSWYQQTPGQGLQFLFEYFSETQRNKGNFPGRFSGRQFSNSRSEMNVSTLELGDSALYLCASSYGTGMNTEAFFGQGTRLTVV.